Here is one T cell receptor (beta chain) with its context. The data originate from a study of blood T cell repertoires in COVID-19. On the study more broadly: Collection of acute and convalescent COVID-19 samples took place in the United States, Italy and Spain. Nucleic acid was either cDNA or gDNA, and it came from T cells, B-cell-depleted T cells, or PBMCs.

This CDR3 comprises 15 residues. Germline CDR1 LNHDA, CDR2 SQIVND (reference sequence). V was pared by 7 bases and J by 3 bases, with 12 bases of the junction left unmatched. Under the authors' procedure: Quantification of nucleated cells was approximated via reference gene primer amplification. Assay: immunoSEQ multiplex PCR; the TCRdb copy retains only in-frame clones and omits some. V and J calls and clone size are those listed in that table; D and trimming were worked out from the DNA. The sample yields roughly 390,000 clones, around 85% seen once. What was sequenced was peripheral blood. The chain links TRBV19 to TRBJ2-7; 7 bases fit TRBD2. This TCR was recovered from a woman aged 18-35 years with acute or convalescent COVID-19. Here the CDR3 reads CASTNGAGTHYEQYF. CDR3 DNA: TGTGCCAGTACCAATGGAGCGGGGACCCACTACGAGCAGTACTTC.